One sample yielded the 7 T cell receptor beta chains listed below, sequenced in a study of T-cell reconstitution after alpha-beta-depleted transplantation in children. Unique molecular identifiers were used to barcode this TCRbeta library. TCRdb reprocessed the PCR reads with MiXCR, giving one entry per CDR3 protein. The table has fewer than 550,000 distinct CDR3 sequences, roughly 11% seen once. The starting material was PBMCs, mostly from graft donor cells, obtained 180 days after TCRalphabeta/CD19-depleted stem cell transplant. These receptors all come from a female patient aged 2-10 years who had a stem cell transplant for aplastic anemia, so the T cells may come from the graft donor.

There are a few counts of this clonotype. The CDR3 region has the DNA TGCGCCAGCAGCCGGGGAGAGGACACTGAAGCTTTCTTT. Translating it yields CASSRGEDTEAFF. The chain combines TRBV5-1 with TRBJ1-1, with D unresolved. The germline gives CDR1 SGHRS, CDR2 YFSETQ. The CDR3 sequence is 13 residues long. The V end was cut by 4 bases, the J end by 3 bases, with 10 bases between.

This clonotype was counted only a few times. The rearrangement uses TRBV4-2 and TRBJ2-7, with D perhaps TRBD1 (7 bases). Germline assignment: CDR1 LGHNA and CDR2 YNFKEQ. The CDR3 consists of 14 residues. V was pared by 0 bases and J by 6 bases, with 12 bases between. The CDR3 sequence: CASSQDNRGGEQYF. The CDR3 nucleotides read TGTGCCAGCAGCCAAGATAACAGGGGAGGCGAGCAGTACTTC.

This clonotype was seen a few times. The V and J genes are TRBV6-1 and TRBJ2-5, with 9 nucleotides matching TRBD1. The CDR3 is made up of 15 amino acids. Per germline, CDR1 MNHNS and CDR2 SASEGT. V shed 4 bases, J shed 4 bases, and the junction held 7 bases outside the gene matches. The CDR3 nucleotides are TGTGCCAGCAGTGTGGACAGGGGTGGTGCAGAGACCCAGTACTTC. Amino acid sequence: CASSVDRGGAETQYF.

This clonotype was counted only a few times. The chain carries TRBV29-1 and TRBJ2-5, with a tentative D call TRBD1 (6 bases). V dropped 7 bases and J dropped 1 base, with 13 bases sitting between them. The CDR3 sequence is 13 residues long. The germline gives CDR1 SQVTM, CDR2 ANQGSEA. CDR3 sequence: CSAHGQLQETQYF. In nucleotides, the CDR3 is TGCAGCGCCCACGGACAGCTCCAAGAGACCCAGTACTTC.

In this sample, this clonotype turned up a few times. The J gene is TRBJ2-7, the V gene TRBV6-2 or TRBV6-3; 10 bases map to TRBD1. CDR3 length: 14 residues. The germline V gene has CDR1 MNHEY and CDR2 SVGEGT. J gave up 4 bases and V 6 bases, and 6 bases lay outside the gene matches. As DNA, the CDR3 is TGTGCCAGCAGCCCGGGACAGGGGAATTACGAGCAGTACGTC. It specifies CASSPGQGNYEQYV.

This clonotype occurred a few times. The chain couples TRBV9 to TRBJ2-1; 7 positions match TRBD2. J gave up 8 bases and V 0 bases, and 8 bases lay outside the gene matches. CDR1 and CDR2 from the germline V gene are SGDLS and YYNGEE. This CDR3 spans 15 amino acids. CDR3 nucleotides: TGTGCCAGCAGCGTAGAGGGCGGGAGTGATTATGAGCAGTTCTTC. The encoded protein is CASSVEGGSDYEQFF. The complete variable domain, with remaining parts taken from reference TRBV9 and TRBJ2-1, reads DSGVTQTPKHLITATGQRVTLRCSPRSGDLSVYWYQQSLDQGLQFLIQYYNGEERAKGNILERFSAQQFPDLHSELNLSSLELGDSALYFCASSVEGGSDYEQFFGPGTRLTVL.

This clonotype turned up a few times. The J gene is TRBJ2-7, the V gene TRBV2; 12 positions agree with TRBD2. This CDR3 is built from 14 residues. From germline, CDR1 is SNHLY and CDR2 FYNNEI. Losses at the gene ends were 6 bases for V and 5 bases for J; bases not matched to a gene: 5. The CDR3 region is CASSGRTSGNEQYF. The CDR3 coding sequence is TGTGCCAGCAGCGGGAGGACTAGCGGGAACGAGCAGTACTTC.